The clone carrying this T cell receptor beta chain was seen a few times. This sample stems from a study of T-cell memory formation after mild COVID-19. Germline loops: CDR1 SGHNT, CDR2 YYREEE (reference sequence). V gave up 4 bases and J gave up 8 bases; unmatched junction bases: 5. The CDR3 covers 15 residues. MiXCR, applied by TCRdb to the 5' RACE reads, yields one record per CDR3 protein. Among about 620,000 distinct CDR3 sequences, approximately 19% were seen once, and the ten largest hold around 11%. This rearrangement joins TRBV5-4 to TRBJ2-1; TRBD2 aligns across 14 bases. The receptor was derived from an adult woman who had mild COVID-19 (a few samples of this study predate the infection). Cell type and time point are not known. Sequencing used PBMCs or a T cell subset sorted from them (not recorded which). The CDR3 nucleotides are TGTGCCAGCAGCATCGGACTAGCGGGGGGCGATGAGCAGTTCTTC. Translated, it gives CASSIGLAGGDEQFF.